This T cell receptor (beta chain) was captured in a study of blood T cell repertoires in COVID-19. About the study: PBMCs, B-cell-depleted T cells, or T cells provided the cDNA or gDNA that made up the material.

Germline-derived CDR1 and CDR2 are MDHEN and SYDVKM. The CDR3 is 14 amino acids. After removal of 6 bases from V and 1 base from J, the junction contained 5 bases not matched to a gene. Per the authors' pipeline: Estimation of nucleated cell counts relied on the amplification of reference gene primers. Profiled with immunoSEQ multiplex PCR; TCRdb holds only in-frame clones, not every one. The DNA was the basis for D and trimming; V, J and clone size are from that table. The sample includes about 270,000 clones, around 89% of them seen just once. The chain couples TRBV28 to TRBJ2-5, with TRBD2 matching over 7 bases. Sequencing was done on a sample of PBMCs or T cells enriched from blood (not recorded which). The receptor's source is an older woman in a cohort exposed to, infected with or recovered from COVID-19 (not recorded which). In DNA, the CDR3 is TGTGCCAGCAGGCGGGGAGGGTCCCAAGAGACCCAGTACTTC. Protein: CASRRGGSQETQYF.